This TCR beta chain was retrieved from a study of blood T cell repertoires in COVID-19. Turning to the study itself: The United States, Italy and Spain supplied acute and convalescent COVID-19 samples. PBMCs, B-cell-depleted T cells, or T cells provided the cDNA or gDNA that made up the material.

Authors' methods: Amplification with reference gene primers provided the estimates of nucleated cell counts. Profiled with immunoSEQ multiplex PCR; TCRdb holds only in-frame clones, not every one. The V and J calls and clone size are taken from that table; D and trimming were inferred from the DNA. Of fewer than 250,000 clones in the sample, about 85% are singletons; the top ten hold just under 1%. Germline V gene data show CDR1 as SGHTA and CDR2 as FQGNSA. The CDR3 extends over 14 amino acids. With 4 bases removed from V and 2 bases from J, the gap between germline ends came to 10 bases. The chain combines TRBV7-2 with TRBJ2-3; TRBD2 is a possible D gene (6 bases). The sequence was obtained from a man aged 40-49 years with acute or convalescent COVID-19. Sequencing used peripheral blood. The CDR3 loop is CASSSGDFTDTQYF. The CDR3 DNA is TGTGCCAGCAGCTCCGGGGACTTCACAGATACGCAGTATTTT.